Following are 22 T cell receptor beta chains from one sample sequenced in a study of shared clonotypes between healthy human individuals. This table comes from immunoSEQ multiplex PCR, and its TCRdb copy is limited to in-frame clones, with some not included. In the table there are 950,000 to 1,100,000 clones, about 75% of which are singletons. What was sequenced was memory CD4+ T cells sorted from blood. Subset in this sample: CD45RA-negative fraction. Source of these receptors: a man younger than 35 in good health.

This clone was observed once. Distinct nucleotide sequences in the sample also encode this CDR3. The chain employs TRBV6-1 and TRBJ1-1; perhaps TRBD1 as D (5 bases). Germline CDR1 and CDR2: MNHNS and SASEGT. The CDR3 covers 15 residues. V shed 0 bases and J shed 3 bases, with 11 bases lying between them. CDR3 bases: TGTGCCAGCAGTGAAGCGCCTAGGGGTCACACTGAAGCTTTCTTT. Amino acids: CASSEAPRGHTEAFF.

This clone has only one observation. Being one base from a much bigger clone, this may be a read error. The chain carries TRBV5-1 and TRBJ2-3; 8 bases line up with TRBD2. CDR1 and CDR2 (germline): SGHRS, YFSETQ. This CDR3 comprises 15 residues. After removal of 0 bases from V and 0 bases from J, the junction contained 0 bases not matched to a gene. The CDR3 is CASSLASGSTDTQYF. The CDR3 DNA reads as TGCGCCAGCAGCTTGGCTAGCGGGAGCACAGATACGCAGTATTTT.

The CDR3 coding sequence is TGTGCCAGCAGCCTAAGACAGGGAATTTACACTGAAGCTTTCTTT. It encodes CASSLRQGIYTEAFF. The chain is built from TRBV11-2 and TRBJ1-1; 7 bases align to TRBD1. CDR1 and CDR2 (germline): SGHAT, FQNNGV. The CDR3 has 15 residues. The V gene end was trimmed by 5 bases and the J gene end by 3 bases; junction bases not matched to a gene: 9.

The chain joins TRBV5-4 to TRBJ1-1; D gene ambiguous. CDR3 length: 13 residues. V was shortened by 0 bases and J by 4 bases, with 7 bases between the two germline ends. Germline V gene lookup returns CDR1 SGHNT and CDR2 YYREEE (reference sequence). CDR3 bases: TGTGCCAGCAGCTTGGCCGATGGCACTGAAGCTTTCTTT. This translates into CASSLADGTEAFF.

The chain couples TRBV29-1 to TRBJ1-1, with a possible D match to TRBD1 (6 bases). Germline V gene data show CDR1 as SQVTM and CDR2 as ANQGSEA. This CDR3 is 15 amino acids long. Trimming pared 2 bases from V and 1 base from J, leaving 14 bases between. The CDR3 nucleotides read TGCAGCGTTGAAAACCGTTTGGACAGGAACACTGAAGCTTTCTTT. Translation gives CSVENRLDRNTEAFF. Using reference TRBV29-1 and TRBJ1-1 for the parts outside the CDR3, the full variable domain is SAVISQKPSRDICQRGTSLTIQCQVDSQVTMMFWYRQQPGQSLTLIATANQGSEATYESGFVIDKFPISRPNLTFSTLTVSNMSPEDSSIYLCSVENRLDRNTEAFFGQGTRLTVV.

About this clone: Different DNA sequences within this sample yield the same CDR3. The chain has TRBV6-5 and TRBJ2-5; D uncertain. V shed 0 bases and J shed 1 base, with 6 bases lying between them. This CDR3 spans 14 amino acids. Germline V gives CDR1 MNHEY, CDR2 SVGAGI. CDR3 in amino acids: CASSYSALQETQYF. CDR3 bases: TGTGCCAGCAGTTACTCCGCCCTCCAAGAGACCCAGTACTTC.

This clone has at least ten counts. The chain joins TRBV27 to TRBJ2-3; D assignment may be TRBD1 or TRBD2 (6 bases each). Looked up from germline, CDR1 is MNHEY and CDR2 is SMNVEV (reference sequence). This CDR3 is 16 amino acids long. Trimming cost V 2 bases and J 8 bases, with 20 bases left between them. CDR3 amino acids: CASSLTARGVWGTQYF. In DNA, the CDR3 is TGTGCCAGCAGTTTAACGGCTAGGGGGGTTTGGGGTACGCAGTATTTT.

In nucleotides, the CDR3 is TGTGCCAGCAGACAGGACGGGGAGCTGTTTTTT. Residues: CASRQDGELFF. The chain has TRBV27 and TRBJ2-2; tentatively, D is TRBD1 (5 bases). V gave up 6 bases and J gave up 7 bases, with 6 bases separating them. This CDR3 spans 11 amino acids. CDR1 MNHEY and CDR2 SMNVEV come from the germline V gene (reference sequence).

The rearrangement links TRBV7-9 to TRBJ1-1; possible D gene TRBD1, 6 bases. The CDR3 is made up of 16 amino acids. Germline V gene lookup returns CDR1 SEHNR and CDR2 FQNEAQ (reference sequence). The V end lost 5 bases, the J end lost 7 bases, and 23 bases lay between the germline ends. Here the CDR3 DNA reads TGTGCCAGCAGCGCGGGGGGCGCGAGGACGTGGAATGAAGCTTTCTTT. Translation: CASSAGGARTWNEAFF.

The chain joins TRBV4-3 to TRBJ2-5; 11 nucleotides match TRBD2. V shed 0 bases, J shed 2 bases, and the junction held 8 bases outside the gene matches. CDR1 and CDR2 from the germline V gene are LGHNA and YSLEER. This CDR3 region has 18 residues. The CDR3 sequence: CASSQDFRTSGQQETQYF. CDR3 DNA sequence: TGCGCCAGCAGCCAAGATTTTCGGACTAGCGGGCAACAAGAGACCCAGTACTTC.

The CDR3 sequence: CASSQIGLAGYTGELFF. CDR3 bases: TGCGCCAGCAGCCAAATCGGACTAGCGGGTTACACCGGGGAGCTGTTTTTT. J is TRBJ2-2 and V is TRBV4-1; TRBD2 aligns across 11 bases. Germline values: CDR1 MGHRA, CDR2 YSYEKL. The CDR3 is 17 residues long. Germline trimming cut 2 bases from V and 3 bases from J; bases unmatched to any gene: 5.

The DNA for the CDR3 is TGTGCCAGCAGCCCTGTGACAGCAAGGTCCTACGAGCAGTACTTC. Translating it yields CASSPVTARSYEQYF. The chain couples TRBV28 to TRBJ2-7; the D gene is possibly TRBD1 (5 bases). Germline V CDR1 and CDR2: MDHEN, SYDVKM. The ends were cut back, 6 bases at V and 1 base at J, with 16 bases in the middle. This CDR3 contains 15 residues.

A single count supports this clone. CDR3 nucleotides: TGTGCCAGCAGCGTACAGGGACCTACTAACTATGGCTACACCTTC. Amino acids: CASSVQGPTNYGYTF. V usage is TRBV7-2 and J usage is TRBJ1-2, with D perhaps TRBD1 (6 bases). The germline gives CDR1 SGHTA, CDR2 FQGNSA. The CDR3 has 15 amino acids. Trimming cost V 5 bases and J 0 bases, with 13 bases left between them. Looking up the rest from reference TRBV7-2 and TRBJ1-2 gives the full variable domain: GAGVSQSPSNKVTEKGKDVELRCDPISGHTALYWYRQSLGQGLEFLIYFQGNSAPDKSGLPSDRFSAERTGGSVSTLTIQRTQQEDSAVYLCASSVQGPTNYGYTFGSGTRLTVV.

CDR3 loop: CASSQLQGSAGELFF. The DNA for the CDR3 is TGCGCCAGCAGCCAGCTTCAGGGGTCGGCCGGGGAGCTGTTTTTT. J is TRBJ2-2 and V is TRBV5-1; possibly TRBD1 for D (6 bases). The CDR3 spans 15 residues. The germline gives CDR1 SGHRS, CDR2 YFSETQ. Between the trimmed V and J ends, which lost 4 bases and 6 bases, there was a span of 16 bases. The complete variable domain, with remaining parts taken from reference TRBV5-1 and TRBJ2-2, reads KAGVTQTPRYLIKTRGQQVTLSCSPISGHRSVSWYQQTPGQGLQFLFEYFSETQRNKGNFPGRFSGRQFSNSRSEMNVSTLELGDSALYLCASSQLQGSAGELFFGEGSRLTVL.

This clone appeared a few times. V and J are TRBV6-5 and TRBJ1-6, with a tentative D call TRBD1 (5 bases). V gave up 2 bases and J gave up 6 bases, with 11 bases separating them. CDR3 size: 15 residues. Germline assignment: CDR1 MNHEY and CDR2 SVGAGI. The CDR3 DNA follows: TGTGCCAGCAGTTACGGGGCAGAACGTAATTCACCCCTCCACTTT. The encoded protein is CASSYGAERNSPLHF.

This sequence joins TRBV18 and TRBJ1-1; the D gene is possibly TRBD1 (5 bases). Germline V gives CDR1 KGHSH, CDR2 LQKENI. The CDR3 has 13 residues. V was cut by 2 bases and J by 11 bases, with 15 bases left in between. The CDR3 is CASSPGLPGVAFF. The CDR3 DNA reads as TGTGCCAGCTCACCAGGACTTCCGGGGGTGGCTTTCTTT. Full variable domain (outside the CDR3, taken from reference TRBV18 and TRBJ1-1): NAGVMQNPRHLVRRRGQEARLRCSPMKGHSHVYWYRQLPEEGLKFMVYLQKENIIDESGMPKERFSAEFPKEGPSILRIQQVVRGDSAAYFCASSPGLPGVAFFGQGTRLTVV.

This clone was recorded a few times. This chain's CDR3 is CASSQVGTGAGDEQFF. The CDR3 coding sequence is TGTGCCAGCAGCCAGGTCGGGACAGGGGCAGGCGATGAGCAGTTCTTC. The gene calls are TRBV27 and TRBJ2-1, with TRBD1 matching over 10 bases. Germline V gene sequence: CDR1 MNHEY, CDR2 SMNVEV (reference sequence). The CDR3 spans 16 residues. J lost 8 bases, V lost 6 bases, and 13 bases had no gene match.

This clone was observed a single time. V gene TRBV9 combines with J gene TRBJ1-3; no clear D. V was cut by 3 bases and J by 3 bases, with 4 bases left in between. Germline V gene lookup returns CDR1 SGDLS and CDR2 YYNGEE. The CDR3 consists of 12 residues. CDR3 residues: CASSDGGNTIYF. CDR3 nucleotides: TGTGCCAGCAGCGACGGTGGAAACACCATATATTTT.

This clone has only a few counts. J is TRBJ2-5 and V is TRBV7-9; D remains unclear. Germline values: CDR1 SEHNR, CDR2 FQNEAQ (reference sequence). Trimming took 3 bases from V and 2 from J, leaving 10 bases between them. The length of the CDR3 is 14 residues. CDR3 residues: CASSLRTQQETQYF. CDR3 DNA sequence: TGTGCCAGCAGCTTGAGGACGCAGCAAGAGACCCAGTACTTC.

V and J are TRBV30 and TRBJ2-1, with 9 bases identical to TRBD1. CDR1 is GTSNPN, CDR2 SVGIG, per germline (reference sequence). The CDR3 loop spans 18 amino acids. The V gene end was trimmed by 4 bases and the J gene end by 10 bases; junction bases not matched to a gene: 23. CDR3 loop: CAWTGTVITGGETREQFF. DNA of the CDR3: TGTGCCTGGACCGGGACTGTAATTACAGGGGGCGAAACGAGGGAGCAGTTCTTC.

This clone was counted a single time. The chain uses TRBV10-1 and TRBJ2-1; 8 bases line up with TRBD1. Trimming took 4 bases from V and 8 from J; bases not matched to a gene: 7. Per the germline V gene, CDR1 is WNHNN and CDR2 is SYGVQD (reference sequence). This CDR3 is 14 amino acids long. As DNA, the CDR3 is TGCGCCAGCAGTGGGACCACAGGGGGGCATGAGCAGTTCTTC. This gives the protein CASSGTTGGHEQFF.

This chain connects TRBV5-1 to TRBJ2-7; 9 bases are shared with TRBD2. Germline trimming cut 4 bases from V and 6 bases from J; bases unmatched to any gene: 17. From germline, CDR1 is SGHRS and CDR2 YFSETQ. The CDR3 runs to 17 residues. The CDR3 sequence is CASSPRGSGGLILEQYF. DNA for the CDR3: TGCGCCAGCAGCCCCAGGGGGAGCGGGGGGTTAATTCTCGAGCAGTACTTC.